This T cell receptor beta chain was identified during a study of shared clonotypes between healthy human individuals. The study used about 84 million PBMCs per unsorted sample for genomic DNA. Repertoires were generated with immunoSEQ multiplex PCR, while TCRdb's copy carries only in-frame clones and drops some. The sample shows hundreds of thousands of clones, around 79% of them seen only once. Germline CDR1 reads SGHKS; CDR2 reads YYEKEE (reference sequence). The V gene lost 4 bases and the J gene lost 4 bases, with 14 bases spanning the gap. This CDR3 spans 15 amino acids. Sequenced sample: PBMCs. The chain couples TRBV5-5 to TRBJ2-2; D might be TRBD1 (6 bases). This clonotype originated in a woman between 40 and 50 years old in good health. Some clones in this sample may be carry-over from other donors' samples. CDR3 DNA: TGTGCCAGCAGCACACAGGGAAGAATCACCGGGGAGCTGTTTTTT. It specifies CASSTQGRITGELFF.